One sample yielded the 13 T cell receptor beta chains listed below, sequenced in a study of naive and memory T cell subsets. Broader study findings: Especially in CD8 cells, naive repertoires contained a few larger clonotypes, possibly CD45RA-re-expressing memory cells.

The antigens these receptors bind are not known. An equimolar mix of two oligonucleotides served as the beta constant-region primer for TRBC1 and TRBC2. The ligated cDNA underwent four PCR rounds using SP2 and nested alpha and beta constant-region primers. MiXCR, applied by TCRdb to the UMI-ligation and nested PCR reads, yields one record per CDR3 protein. Here the sample spans about 90,000 distinct CDR3 sequences, about 10% being singletons. Sequencing used naive CD4+ T cells from blood. The receptor set was obtained from a human donor in good health.

This clonotype has only a few counts. The rearrangement uses TRBV7-2 and TRBJ1-1, with D uncertain. This CDR3 spans 17 amino acids. Per the germline V gene, CDR1 is SGHTA and CDR2 is FQGNSA. V lost 0 bases and J 2 bases, leaving 16 bases between the germline ends. CDR3 sequence: CASSLAFDNHRNTEAFF. The CDR3 DNA is TGTGCCAGCAGCTTAGCGTTTGACAACCATCGCAACACTGAAGCTTTCTTT.

Ten or more counts support this clonotype. V usage is TRBV20-1 and J usage is TRBJ2-1; 9 nucleotides match TRBD2. The CDR3 runs 15 residues. CDR1 is DFQATT and CDR2 is SNEGSKA in the germline V gene (reference sequence). The V and J ends lost 7 bases and 6 bases, in that order; junction bases with no gene match: 13. The CDR3 nucleotides read TGCAGTGTAAGACTAGCGGACAAAAGGGGCAATGAGCAGTTCTTC. Its protein is CSVRLADKRGNEQFF.

CDR3 amino acids: CASSPAVRGGRPGTQYF. Here the CDR3 DNA reads TGTGCCAGCAGTCCTGCAGTCCGCGGGGGCCGCCCGGGGACCCAGTACTTC. The V and J genes are TRBV7-2 and TRBJ2-5; TRBD2 might be the D (7 bases). In germline, CDR1 is SGHTA, CDR2 FQGNSA. The CDR3 covers 17 residues. Trimming removed 6 bases from V and 7 bases from J, with 27 bases in between.

This clonotype was recorded many times. CDR3 nucleotides: TGCAGCGCAAAAGGCGGCAGGGGCTACGAGCAGTACTTC. This translates into CSAKGGRGYEQYF. V usage is TRBV29-1 and J usage is TRBJ2-7; TRBD1 is a possible D gene (6 bases). CDR3 length: 13 residues. Per germline, CDR1 SQVTM and CDR2 ANQGSEA. Trimming stripped 7 bases from V and 3 bases from J, with 16 bases between.

DNA for the CDR3: TGTGCCAGCAGGAGAGGGGGGAGCAATGAAAAACTGTTTTTT. Its protein product is CASRRGGSNEKLFF. The chain joins TRBV7-2 to TRBJ1-4, with a possible D match to TRBD1 (6 bases). CDR1 and CDR2 (germline): SGHTA, FQGNSA. V was clipped by 6 bases and J by 5 bases, with 13 bases between them. The CDR3 runs to 14 residues.

The rearrangement joins TRBV7-7 to TRBJ2-1; D unresolved. There are 13 residues in the CDR3. Per the germline V gene, CDR1 is SSHAT and CDR2 is FNYEAQ (reference sequence). In nucleotides, the CDR3 is TGTGCTAGCTCCCCCTTATCCTACAATGAGCAGTTCTTC. Residues: CASSPLSYNEQFF.

This clonotype was recorded a few times. The gene calls are TRBV6-1 and TRBJ2-1, with D possibly TRBD1 on 6 matching bases. Germline V gene data show CDR1 as MNHNS and CDR2 as SASEGT. Trimming took 1 base from V and 6 from J, leaving 28 bases between them. This CDR3 has 20 amino acids. The chain's CDR3 is CASSEVRQGMLPWGPNEQFF. The CDR3 DNA reads as TGTGCCAGCAGTGAAGTTCGGCAGGGGATGCTCCCCTGGGGGCCCAATGAGCAGTTCTTC.

The chain combines TRBV7-2 with TRBJ2-7; D is undetermined. The CDR3 is 13 residues long. Germline V gene lookup returns CDR1 SGHTA and CDR2 FQGNSA. V lost 2 bases and J 5 bases, leaving 10 bases between the germline ends. CDR3 region: CASSLSPGDEQYF. The CDR3 region has the DNA TGTGCCAGCAGCTTAAGTCCTGGCGACGAGCAGTACTTC.

This clonotype was counted a few times. This sequence joins TRBV18 and TRBJ2-7; 7 positions match TRBD2. Germline values: CDR1 KGHSH, CDR2 LQKENI. The V gene end was trimmed by 0 bases and the J gene end by 2 bases; junction bases not matched to a gene: 4. The CDR3 is made up of 15 amino acids. CDR3 sequence reads: CASSPPGLLTYEQYF. The CDR3 nucleotides read TGTGCCAGCTCACCACCGGGACTACTAACCTACGAGCAGTACTTC.

V is TRBV29-1 and J is TRBJ2-2; D remains unclear. Trimming removed 2 bases from V and 2 bases from J, with 6 bases in between. The CDR3 spans 13 residues. From germline, CDR1 is SQVTM and CDR2 ANQGSEA. The CDR3 region has the DNA TGCAGCGTTGAAAACACAAACACCGGGGAGCTGTTTTTT. As protein: CSVENTNTGELFF.

The chain employs TRBV2 and TRBJ1-2; weak D call: TRBD1 (6 bases). V dropped 1 base and J dropped 6 bases, with 15 bases sitting between them. Per germline, CDR1 SNHLY and CDR2 FYNNEI. The CDR3 is 15 amino acids. The CDR3 sequence is CASSEGTTGWNGYTF. The CDR3 nucleotides are TGTGCCAGCAGTGAAGGGACAACAGGGTGGAATGGCTACACCTTC.

This clonotype showed up many times. The chain links TRBV28 to TRBJ2-7, with D unresolved. This CDR3 region has 12 residues. V was cut by 4 bases and J by 3 bases, with 7 bases left in between. CDR1 is MDHEN and CDR2 is SYDVKM in the germline V gene. CDR3 sequence (DNA): TGTGCCAGCAGTTCTGGGCGCTACGAGCAGTACTTC. Translation: CASSSGRYEQYF.

The table lists this clonotype with a few counts. The chain joins TRBV4-1 to TRBJ1-2; D ambiguous. CDR3 length equals 14 residues. Trimming left V 5 bases short and J 2 bases short, with 12 bases between. The germline V gene encodes CDR1 MGHRA and CDR2 YSYEKL. DNA for the CDR3: TGCGCCAGCAGCGCAGCGGATGGCAACTATGGCTACACCTTC. This translates into CASSAADGNYGYTF.